These 19 T cell receptor beta chains originate from one sample sequenced in a study of blood T cell repertoires in COVID-19. Repertoires were generated with immunoSEQ multiplex PCR, while TCRdb's copy carries only in-frame clones and drops some. The data hold roughly 250,000 clones, with approximately 83% observed a single time. The specimen was peripheral blood. These receptors all stem from a woman at least 80 years old with acute or convalescent COVID-19.

This clone has ten or more counts. The chain combines TRBV6-5 with TRBJ2-7, with TRBD1 matching 9 bases. The V segment lost 5 bases and the J segment 3 bases; nucleotides outside the gene matches: 5. Germline V gives CDR1 MNHEY, CDR2 SVGAGI. This CDR3 has 14 amino acids. CDR3 nucleotide sequence: TGTGCCAGCAGTCCGGACAGGGGAATCTACGAGCAGTACTTC. Translation gives CASSPDRGIYEQYF.

DNA of the CDR3: TGTGCCAGCAGTCCCCGGTTAGTCGAAGCTTTCTTT. Encoded protein: CASSPRLVEAFF. This rearrangement joins TRBV28 to TRBJ1-1, with D unresolved. This CDR3 is 12 amino acids long. Trimming pared 5 bases from V and 8 bases from J, leaving 12 bases between. Germline V gene sequence: CDR1 MDHEN, CDR2 SYDVKM.

This chain uses TRBV29-1 with TRBJ2-5; D is possibly TRBD1 (6 bases). The V gene's germline CDR1 is SQVTM and CDR2 ANQGSEA. Trimming took off 0 bases at V and 5 bases at J, with 16 bases between the two ends. This CDR3 is built from 15 residues. Here the CDR3 reads CSVEDPRGSRETQYF. DNA for the CDR3: TGCAGCGTTGAAGACCCCAGGGGTTCCAGGGAGACCCAGTACTTC.

The gene calls are TRBV6-5 and TRBJ2-7; 9 bases are shared with TRBD1. J lost 4 bases, V lost 0 bases, and 4 bases had no gene match. Germline values: CDR1 MNHEY, CDR2 SVGAGI. The CDR3 has 15 amino acids. The CDR3 DNA follows: TGTGCCAGCAGTTACTCGGACAGGGGAACATACGAGCAGTACTTC. It encodes CASSYSDRGTYEQYF.

V is TRBV2 and J is TRBJ2-2; 9 bases map to TRBD1. Germline values: CDR1 SNHLY, CDR2 FYNNEI. The CDR3 extends over 15 amino acids. The V gene end was trimmed by 5 bases and the J gene end by 7 bases; junction bases not matched to a gene: 8. CDR3 amino acids: CASSSTGGANGELFF. The CDR3 coding sequence is TGTGCCAGCAGTAGTACAGGGGGCGCGAACGGGGAGCTGTTTTTT.

The genes are TRBV11-2 and TRBJ1-6; no firm D call. V lost 2 bases and J lost 0, with 5 bases in between. The germline CDR1 and CDR2 sequences are SGHAT and FQNNGV. The CDR3 is 15 amino acids. Here the CDR3 reads CASSLTYSYNSPLHF. CDR3 nucleotide sequence: TGTGCCAGCAGCTTAACCTACTCCTATAATTCACCCCTCCACTTT.

This chain connects TRBV4-2 to TRBJ1-5; TRBD1 agrees at 7 bases. This CDR3 comprises 13 residues. Trimming took 8 bases from V and 9 from J; bases not matched to a gene: 10. Germline V gene data show CDR1 as LGHNA and CDR2 as YNFKEQ. CDR3 in DNA: TGTGCCAGCGGCGGCAGGGGGATCCCGCCCCAGCATTTT. This sequence encodes CASGGRGIPPQHF.

In its sample, this clone was seen a few times. V is TRBV5-1 and J is TRBJ1-4; D is possibly TRBD1 (5 bases). With 4 bases removed from V and 8 bases from J, the gap between germline ends came to 12 bases. Germline V CDR1 and CDR2: SGHRS, YFSETQ. There are 13 residues in the CDR3. The CDR3: CASSLQTDEKLFF. The CDR3 DNA is TGCGCCAGCAGCCTTCAGACAGACGAAAAACTGTTTTTT.

Only a few counts were recorded for this clone. The V and J genes are TRBV5-8 and TRBJ1-4; possible D gene TRBD1, 5 bases. This CDR3 comprises 16 residues. The V gene lost 4 bases and the J gene lost 4 bases, with 17 bases spanning the gap. Germline CDR1 SGHTS, CDR2 YDEGEE. The CDR3 region is CASSPNRGLSNEKLFF. In nucleotides, the CDR3 is TGTGCCAGCAGCCCCAATAGGGGACTGAGTAATGAAAAACTGTTTTTT. The full variable domain, its missing parts supplied by reference TRBV5-8 and TRBJ1-4, is EAGVTQSPTHLIKTRGQQATLRCSPISGHTSVYWYQQALGLGLQFLLWYDEGEERNRGNFPPRFSGRQFPNYSSELNVNALELEDSALYLCASSPNRGLSNEKLFFGSGTQLSVL.

The rearrangement links TRBV6-2 or TRBV6-3 to TRBJ2-3; possible D gene TRBD2, 6 bases. Trimming stripped 0 bases from V and 8 bases from J, with 21 bases between. Germline V CDR1 and CDR2: MNHEY, SVGEGT. The CDR3 is 17 residues long. The CDR3 DNA reads as TGTGCCAGCAGTTACTCGGAGGGATTAGCGGTCATGGGTACGCAGTATTTT. Translating gives CASSYSEGLAVMGTQYF.

In this sample, this clone turned up once. The chain uses TRBV11-2 and TRBJ2-3; 10 bases align to TRBD1. V lost 6 bases, J lost 5 bases, and 11 bases stayed unmatched. CDR3 length: 16 amino acids. Germline V lookup: CDR1 SGHAT, CDR2 FQNNGV. The CDR3 DNA reads as TGTGCCAGCAGTTTTTTCCCGGGACAGGGGAAAGATACGCAGTATTTT. This codes for CASSFFPGQGKDTQYF.

The rearrangement joins TRBV9 to TRBJ1-2; a possible D gene is TRBD1 (6 bases). The germline V gene has CDR1 SGDLS and CDR2 YYNGEE. The CDR3 has 15 residues. V was shortened by 0 bases and J by 1 base, with 10 bases between the two germline ends. This CDR3 reads CASSVEQGYNYGYTF. The DNA for the CDR3 is TGTGCCAGCAGCGTAGAGCAGGGGTATAACTATGGCTACACCTTC.

This clone occurred a few times. This rearrangement joins TRBV7-8 to TRBJ2-6, with 8 bases matching TRBD1. The CDR3 has 18 amino acids. Trimming took 8 bases from V and 0 from J; bases not matched to a gene: 12. From germline, CDR1 is SGHVS and CDR2 FQNEAQ. The CDR3 DNA sequence: TGTGCCAGCGGACAGGGTGTGGTCGGGGGCTCTGGGGCCAACGTCCTGACTTTC. Translated, it gives CASGQGVVGGSGANVLTF. Supplemented by reference TRBV7-8 and TRBJ2-6, the full variable domain reads GAGVSQSPRYKVAKRGQDVALRCDPISGHVSLFWYQQALGQGPEFLTYFQNEAQLDKSGLPSDRFFAERPEGSVSTLKIQRTQQEDSAVYLCASGQGVVGGSGANVLTFGAGSRLTVL.

CDR3 amino acids: CATGGPTNEKLFF. DNA of the CDR3: TGTGCCACCGGGGGGCCAACTAATGAAAAACTGTTTTTT. V gene TRBV3-1 (or the pseudogene TRBV3-2) combines with J gene TRBJ1-4; tentatively, D is TRBD1 (6 bases). Germline V gene lookup returns CDR1 LGHDT and CDR2 YNNKEL (reference sequence). CDR3 length: 13 residues. The germline V and J ends were trimmed by 10 bases and 0 bases, with 9 bases remaining between them.

This clone was seen more than once but under ten times. V is TRBV4-2 and J is TRBJ2-1, with 12 bases fitting TRBD2. Germline V gene data show CDR1 as LGHNA and CDR2 as YNFKEQ. This CDR3 has 17 residues. The V segment lost 1 base and the J segment 5 bases; nucleotides outside the gene matches: 6. The CDR3 is CASSQGLLAGGNNEQFF. DNA for the CDR3: TGTGCCAGCAGCCAAGGGCTACTAGCGGGGGGAAACAATGAGCAGTTCTTC.

The V gene is TRBV5-1, the J gene TRBJ2-2; 11 nucleotides match TRBD2. CDR3 length: 15 amino acids. From germline, CDR1 is SGHRS and CDR2 YFSETQ. After removal of 0 bases from V and 7 bases from J, the junction contained 2 bases not matched to a gene. The CDR3 DNA sequence: TGCGCCAGCAGCTTGGGACTAGCGGGGTTCGGGGAGCTGTTTTTT. It encodes CASSLGLAGFGELFF. Supplemented by reference TRBV5-1 and TRBJ2-2, the full variable domain reads KAGVTQTPRYLIKTRGQQVTLSCSPISGHRSVSWYQQTPGQGLQFLFEYFSETQRNKGNFPGRFSGRQFSNSRSEMNVSTLELGDSALYLCASSLGLAGFGELFFGEGSRLTVL.

About this clone itself: The identical CDR3 is also encoded by other nucleotide sequences in the sample. This rearrangement joins TRBV18 to TRBJ1-3; the D gene is possibly TRBD1 (5 bases). CDR1 and CDR2 (germline): KGHSH, LQKENI. The CDR3 runs to 15 residues. Trimming shortened V by 0 bases and J by 0 bases, and 6 bases separated the two germline ends. As DNA, the CDR3 is TGTGCCAGCTCACCACCCGGGGGCTCTGGAAACACCATATATTTT. The encoded protein is CASSPPGGSGNTIYF.

The chain joins TRBV19 to TRBJ1-5; 10 positions match TRBD1. Germline trimming cut 7 bases from V and 4 bases from J; bases unmatched to any gene: 7. The CDR3 consists of 15 residues. In germline, CDR1 is LNHDA, CDR2 SQIVND (reference sequence). The CDR3 coding sequence is TGTGCCAGTACTCGGACAGGGGGGAAAAATCAGCCCCAGCATTTT. Amino acid sequence: CASTRTGGKNQPQHF.

The chain carries TRBV6-2 or TRBV6-3 and TRBJ2-7; D not certain. The V gene lost 0 bases and the J gene lost 1 base, with 10 bases spanning the gap. This CDR3 region has 15 residues. Germline CDR1 is MNHEY and CDR2 is SVGEGT. The CDR3 sequence: CASSYSAPVSYEQYF. Written as DNA, the CDR3 is TGTGCCAGCAGTTACTCCGCCCCGGTATCCTACGAGCAGTACTTC.